The present entry profiles one T cell receptor (beta chain) with its context. The source of the sample is a study of cytomegalovirus exposure and HLA in healthy donors. Trimming cost V 1 base and J 4 bases, with 14 bases left between them. The CDR3 runs 16 residues. Germline CDR1 KGHSH, CDR2 LQKENI. Primers for the PCR totalled 60 Vbeta and 13 Jbeta. Assay used: immunoSEQ multiplex PCR; TCRdb lists only in-frame clones, some missing. This sample has roughly 190,000 clones, with 80% to 85% found just once. The chain employs TRBV18 and TRBJ1-3; no reliable D call. The source material was PBMCs. The receptor was derived from a man aged 35-49 years in good health and CMV-seropositive. The CDR3 reads CASSPLGQANGNTIYF. Here the CDR3 DNA reads TGTGCCAGCTCACCACTGGGCCAGGCTAACGGAAACACCATATATTTT.